These T cell receptor beta chains were read from a single sample in a study of T cell repertoires in cytomegalovirus infection. TCRdb redid the calling of the reads with MiXCR, one entry per CDR3 protein. The table records roughly 600,000 distinct CDR3 sequences, approximately 25% of them present only once. Sequenced input: CD8+ T cells from PBMCs. These receptors came from a human donor in good health (CMV status not recorded). Some clones in this sample may be carry-over from other donors' samples. Each CDR3 is given with its conserved first and last residue. Each record gives: D gene, J gene, V gene, clone size, CDR3 DNA, CDR3 protein. A D gene is named only where the DNA matches it firmly. The size entry is marked missing in some rows and otherwise reads once, few, many or a size class.

NA	TRBJ2-1	TRBV5-1	NA	TGCGCCAGCAGTTGGTCCCTCCCTACGAATGAGCAGTTCTTC	CASSWSLPTNEQFF
NA	TRBJ1-1	TRBV6-2/TRBV6-3	few	TGTGCCACCGAACAACGGGGGGGGAACACTGAAGCTTTCTTT	CATEQRGGNTEAFF
NA	TRBJ2-5	TRBV29-1	once	TGCAGCGTGGATGGGATGACAGGAAACCAAGAGACCCAGTACTTC	CSVDGMTGNQETQYF
TRBD1	TRBJ1-1	TRBV20-1	NA	TGCAGTGCTAGGGGCGACAGGGACGACACTGAAGCTTTCTTT	CSARGDRDDTEAFF
NA	TRBJ1-4	TRBV7-9	NA	TGTGCCAGCAGCTTAGCCAACCCGCGGGATGGTAATGAAAAACTGTTTTTT	CASSLANPRDGNEKLFF
TRBD1	TRBJ2-3	TRBV4-1	NA	TGCGCCAGCAGCCAAGATCGGGCAGGGGGTTACACAGATACGCAGTATTTT	CASSQDRAGGYTDTQYF
NA	TRBJ2-5	TRBV7-2	many	TGTGCCAGCAGCTCCACACCCTGGTGGCAAGAGACCCAGTACTTC	CASSSTPWWQETQYF
NA	TRBJ1-2	TRBV13	NA	TGTGCCAGCAGCCCTCAAGGGCGAGGCGGCTACACCTTC	CASSPQGRGGYTF
NA	TRBJ1-2	TRBV7-8	many	TGTGCCAGCAGCTTAGAACCCAGTCCTAACTATGGCTACACCTTC	CASSLEPSPNYGYTF
NA	TRBJ2-5	TRBV9	few	TGTGCCAGCAGCCCCGGGGGTAAGGAGACCCAGTACTTC	CASSPGGKETQYF
NA	TRBJ1-1	TRBV7-9	many	TGTGCCAGCAAAAGGGGTATCACTGAAGCTTTCTTT	CASKRGITEAFF
TRBD1	TRBJ2-3	TRBV29-1	NA	TGCAGCGTTGAAGCTTCGACAGGGTGGACAGATACGCAGTATTTT	CSVEASTGWTDTQYF
NA	TRBJ2-5	TRBV7-6	NA	TGTGCCAGCAGCTTAAACCAGGGAAAACAGACCCAGTACTTC	CASSLNQGKQTQYF
NA	TRBJ1-1	TRBV7-2	many	TGTGCCAGCAGCCTCAATCTCGACCGTGACACTGAAGCTTTCTTT	CASSLNLDRDTEAFF
TRBD1	TRBJ2-5	TRBV19	many	TGTGCCAGTAGTGTCCAGGGGGAAGAGACCCAGTACTTC	CASSVQGEETQYF
TRBD2	TRBJ2-5	TRBV25-1	NA	TGTGCCAGCAGTGAAACGAGGGACTACCGTACGGAGACCCAGTACTTC	CASSETRDYRTETQYF
TRBD1	TRBJ2-1	TRBV28	NA	TGTGCCAGCAGAGAAAACCGGGACAGGGGGATCAATGAGCAGTTCTTC	CASRENRDRGINEQFF
TRBD1	TRBJ2-5	TRBV14	few	TGTGCCAGCAGCCATTTTTGGGACAGCTCCTGGGAGACCCAGTACTTC	CASSHFWDSSWETQYF
NA	TRBJ2-2	TRBV20-1	few	TGCAGTGCTAGAGATATAATGGGAACGAACACCGGGGAGCTGTTTTTT	CSARDIMGTNTGELFF
NA	TRBJ1-2	TRBV29-1	NA	TGCAGCGTTGAAGATCCTGGGTATGGCAGGGACGACGGCTACACCTTC	CSVEDPGYGRDDGYTF
NA	TRBJ1-3	TRBV4-2	NA	TGTGCCAGCAGCTTACGAGGAGCGGGTATCCTCGAAAACACCATATATTTT	CASSLRGAGILENTIYF
NA	TRBJ1-5	TRBV7-2	many	TGTGCCAGCAGCTTATTCCGCTTTACCAATCAGCCCCAGCATTTT	CASSLFRFTNQPQHF
NA	TRBJ1-5	TRBV7-2	many	TGTGCCAGCAGCTTACGTCGGACGGAGGCTTATAGCAATCAGCCCCAGCATTTT	CASSLRRTEAYSNQPQHF
TRBD1	TRBJ2-1	TRBV24-1	NA	TGTGCCACCAGTGAAAGGGACAGGGTCCCCTACAATGAGCAGTTCTTC	CATSERDRVPYNEQFF
NA	TRBJ2-7	TRBV5-4	few	TGTGCCAGCAGCTTGGTGGTGGGACACGACGAGCAGTACTTC	CASSLVVGHDEQYF
TRBD1	TRBJ1-5	TRBV20-1	NA	TGCAGTGCTAGCGGGGCCGGGACAGGGGATAGCAATCAGCCCCAGCATTTT	CSASGAGTGDSNQPQHF
TRBD1	TRBJ1-2	TRBV7-9	many	TGTGCCAGCAGCAAAGGACAGGGCGGGGCCTATGGCTACACCTTC	CASSKGQGGAYGYTF
TRBD1	TRBJ2-3	TRBV6-5	few	TGTGCCAGCACCGGACAGGGGACCACAGATACGCAGTATTTT	CASTGQGTTDTQYF
TRBD2	TRBJ2-1	TRBV12-3/TRBV12-4	many	TGTGCCAGCAATTACTTCGGGACTAGCGGGGGGCGATCCTACAATGAGCAGTTCTTC	CASNYFGTSGGRSYNEQFF
NA	TRBJ2-7	TRBV3-1	few	TGTGCCAGCAGCCCAGGAGTAGCTGGCTACGAGCAGTACTTC	CASSPGVAGYEQYF
NA	TRBJ1-2	TRBV7-2	many	TGTGCCAGCAGCCCCAGCGGTGGGGGCGAGTGGTATGGCTACACCTTC	CASSPSGGGEWYGYTF
TRBD1	TRBJ2-5	TRBV6-6	many	TGTGCCAGCAGCATACAGGGGGCGCTGGGAGAGACCCAGTACTTC	CASSIQGALGETQYF
TRBD2	TRBJ2-3	TRBV4-3	NA	TGCGCCAGCAGCCACTCATCGACTAGCGGGGGATCTAGCACAGATACGCAGTATTTT	CASSHSSTSGGSSTDTQYF
TRBD1	TRBJ1-2	TRBV7-2	many	TGTGCCAGCAGCCCCTACAGGGGCGACAACTATGGCTACACCTTC	CASSPYRGDNYGYTF
NA	TRBJ2-5	TRBV6-6	NA	TGTGCCAGCAGTTACCCACAGGGACAAGAGACCCAGTACTTC	CASSYPQGQETQYF
NA	TRBJ2-7	TRBV15	NA	TGTGCCACCAGCAGAGAAAACCGACCCTACGAGCAGTACTTC	CATSRENRPYEQYF
NA	TRBJ2-1	TRBV5-4	NA	TGTGCCAGCAGCTTGGAGGGTGATGAGCAGTTCTTC	CASSLEGDEQFF
TRBD1	TRBJ2-7	TRBV13	NA	TGTGCCAGCACCCGGACAGGGGACTTGGATGAGCAGTACTTC	CASTRTGDLDEQYF
NA	TRBJ1-3	TRBV29-1	few	TGCAGCGTTGAAGGAGGCGAGGGTCCATACACCATATATTTT	CSVEGGEGPYTIYF
TRBD1	TRBJ1-1	TRBV19	few	TGTGCCAGTAACTACAGGGGAGGCACTGAAGCTTTCTTT	CASNYRGGTEAFF
NA	TRBJ1-1	TRBV11-1	many	TGTGCCAGCAGCCTACATACGAACACTGAAGCTTTCTTT	CASSLHTNTEAFF
NA	TRBJ2-5	TRBV25-1	NA	TGTGCCAGCAGTGACTCCAGTAGTCTCCGGGAGACCCAGTACTTC	CASSDSSSLRETQYF
NA	TRBJ2-3	TRBV20-1	NA	TGCAGTGCTAGAGATAGGGGGGCCCGTGCTAGCACAGATACGCAGTATTTT	CSARDRGARASTDTQYF
NA	TRBJ1-5	TRBV6-2/TRBV6-3	NA	TGTGCCAGCCGCTGGGCTAGCAATCAGCCCCAGCATTTT	CASRWASNQPQHF
TRBD2	TRBJ2-7	TRBV20-1	NA	TGCAGTGCTAGAGATCCCGCAGGGAGCGGGGGGGAATACGAGCAGTACTTC	CSARDPAGSGGEYEQYF
NA	TRBJ2-3	TRBV6-2/TRBV6-3	many	TGTGCCAGCAGTCTCCACCTAATGCCCCGGGGGCCGACAGATACGCAGTATTTT	CASSLHLMPRGPTDTQYF
TRBD1	TRBJ1-5	TRBV14	few	TGTGCCAGCAGCCAGGACGGGACAGGCAATCAGCCCCAGCATTTT	CASSQDGTGNQPQHF
TRBD2	TRBJ2-5	TRBV19	few	TGTGCCAGTAGTATAGGCCCCGGGCTAGCGGGGGCCGGAGGAGAGACCCAGTACTTC	CASSIGPGLAGAGGETQYF
NA	TRBJ2-1	TRBV20-1	NA	TGCAGTGGGGGGACCAGGGGCCCTTGGAATGAGCAGTTCTTC	CSGGTRGPWNEQFF
NA	TRBJ2-7	TRBV25-1	many	TGTGCCAGCAGTGGCAGGGCCGACAGCCGAAAATCCTACGAGCAGTACTTC	CASSGRADSRKSYEQYF
NA	TRBJ2-7	TRBV20-1	few	TGCAGTGCCCCGCGGGGACAGAATTACTTC	CSAPRGQNYF
NA	TRBJ1-4	TRBV12-3/TRBV12-4	many	TGTGCCAGCAGTCCCCGGGGCCGTAGAAATGAAAAACTGTTTTTT	CASSPRGRRNEKLFF
TRBD1	TRBJ1-5	TRBV28	NA	TGTGCCAGCAGTATGACAGGGACACGGCAGCCCCAGCATTTT	CASSMTGTRQPQHF
TRBD2	TRBJ2-1	TRBV2	few	TGTGCCAGCAGTGAAACGCTAGCGGGGGGGCTGAGTGAGCAGTTCTTC	CASSETLAGGLSEQFF
NA	TRBJ2-1	TRBV4-1	many	TGCGCCAGCACCCCGGACGGAAACAATGAGCAGTTCTTC	CASTPDGNNEQFF